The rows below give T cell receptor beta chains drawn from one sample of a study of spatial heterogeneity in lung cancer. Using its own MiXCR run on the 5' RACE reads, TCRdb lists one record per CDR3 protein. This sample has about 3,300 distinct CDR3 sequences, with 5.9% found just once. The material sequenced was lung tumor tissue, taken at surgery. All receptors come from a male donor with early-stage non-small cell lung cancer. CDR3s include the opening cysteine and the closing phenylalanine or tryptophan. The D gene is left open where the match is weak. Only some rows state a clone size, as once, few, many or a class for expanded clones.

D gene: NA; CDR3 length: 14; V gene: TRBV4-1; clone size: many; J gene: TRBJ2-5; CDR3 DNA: TGCGCCAGCAGCCCGCGGGAACTACAAGAGACCCAGTACTTC; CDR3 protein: CASSPRELQETQYF
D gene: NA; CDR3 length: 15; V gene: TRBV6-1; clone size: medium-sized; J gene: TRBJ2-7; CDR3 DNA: TGTGCCAGCAGTGATCGCGGGGGCCTATCCTACGAGCAGTACTTC; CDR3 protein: CASSDRGGLSYEQYF
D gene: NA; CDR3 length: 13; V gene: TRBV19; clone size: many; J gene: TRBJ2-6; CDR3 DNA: TGTGCCAGTAGTATCACCGGGGCCAACGTCCTGACTTTC; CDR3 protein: CASSITGANVLTF
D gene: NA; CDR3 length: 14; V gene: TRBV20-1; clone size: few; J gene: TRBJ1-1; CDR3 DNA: TGCAGTGCGCTACCGACAGGTGTGAACACTGAAGCTTTCTTT; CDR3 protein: CSALPTGVNTEAFF
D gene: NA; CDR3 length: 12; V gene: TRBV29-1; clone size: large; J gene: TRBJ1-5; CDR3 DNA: TGCAGCGTTGGTACCCCGAATGAGCCCCAGCATTTT; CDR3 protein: CSVGTPNEPQHF
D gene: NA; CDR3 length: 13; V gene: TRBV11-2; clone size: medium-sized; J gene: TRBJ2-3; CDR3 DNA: TGTGCCAGCAGCCCGCCCGGGGCAGATACGCAGTATTTT; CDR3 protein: CASSPPGADTQYF
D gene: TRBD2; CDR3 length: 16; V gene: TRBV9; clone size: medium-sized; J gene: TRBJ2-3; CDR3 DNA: TGTGCCAGCAGCGGCGGGACTAGCGGGCTCACAGATACGCAGTATTTT; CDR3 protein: CASSGGTSGLTDTQYF
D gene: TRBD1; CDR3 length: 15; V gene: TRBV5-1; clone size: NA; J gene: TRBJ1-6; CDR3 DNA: TGCGCCAGCAGCTTGCTGGGACAGGCGGGGTCTCCCCTCCACTTT; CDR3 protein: CASSLLGQAGSPLHF
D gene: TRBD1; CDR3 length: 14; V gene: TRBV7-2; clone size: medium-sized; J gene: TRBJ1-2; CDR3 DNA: TGTGCCAGCAGCTTTGACAGGGGAGGATATGGCTACACCTTC; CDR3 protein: CASSFDRGGYGYTF
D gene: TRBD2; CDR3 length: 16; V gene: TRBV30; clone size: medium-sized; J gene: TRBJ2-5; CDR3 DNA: TGTGCCTGGAGGAGGGAGGGCGGGGTTGCATTGCAGACCCAGTACTTC; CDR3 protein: CAWRREGGVALQTQYF
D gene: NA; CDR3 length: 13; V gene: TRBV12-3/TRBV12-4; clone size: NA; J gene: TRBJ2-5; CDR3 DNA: TGTGCCAGCAGTTTCTCCACCTGGGAGACCCAGTACTTC; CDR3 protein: CASSFSTWETQYF
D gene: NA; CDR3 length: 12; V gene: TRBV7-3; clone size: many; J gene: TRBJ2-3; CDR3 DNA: TGTGCCAGCAGCCAAGGGGCAGATACGCAGTATTTT; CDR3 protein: CASSQGADTQYF
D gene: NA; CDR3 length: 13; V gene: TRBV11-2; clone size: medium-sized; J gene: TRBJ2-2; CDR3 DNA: TGTGCCAGCAGCTTAGTGCGGGGCGGGGAGCTGTTTTTT; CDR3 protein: CASSLVRGGELFF
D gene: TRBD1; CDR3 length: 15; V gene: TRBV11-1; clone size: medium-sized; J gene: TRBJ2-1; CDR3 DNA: TGTGCCAGCAGTCCGGGACAGGGGGCTTACAATGAGCAGTTCTTC; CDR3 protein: CASSPGQGAYNEQFF
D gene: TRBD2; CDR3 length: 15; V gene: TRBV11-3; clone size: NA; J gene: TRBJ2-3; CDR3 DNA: TGTGCCAGCAGCTTACCAGCGGGAGCCCTGGTTACGCAGTATTTT; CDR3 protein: CASSLPAGALVTQYF
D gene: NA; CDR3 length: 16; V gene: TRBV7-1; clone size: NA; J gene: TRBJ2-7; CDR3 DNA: TGTGCCAGCAGCTCCCTCGATTGGGGCGGGACCTACGAGCAGTACTTC; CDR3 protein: CASSSLDWGGTYEQYF